This TCR beta chain was captured by sequencing in a study of vaccination and CD4 T cells after COVID-19 (dated by TCRdb to between 2021 and 2022). Turning to the overall study: Convalescent patients had a positive SARS-CoV-2 result on nasal swab PCR, and of these patients, several had mild disease and one had severe disease. In the convalescent cohort there were six males and four females, among whom were two Hispanic individuals, seven Caucasians, two Asians and one multiracial person. Two doses of either the Pfizer-BioNTech BNT162b2 vaccine (n=8) or the Moderna mRNA-1273 vaccine (n=2) were administered to participants. Post-COVID blood samples were collected from convalescent patients a median of approximately 93 days after diagnosis, with a range of roughly 30 to 161 days. Post-vaccine blood samples were collected a median of about 72 days after the second vaccine dose, ranging from roughly 13 to 250 days. Culture stimuli were overlapping spike peptide pools from SARS-CoV-2 and from the common cold coronaviruses HCoV-NL63, HCoV-OC43 and HCoV-229E. As controls, cultures received a CEFX viral epitope pool (the positive control), an HIV-1 Nef peptide pool (the negative control), or no peptide at all. The spike-specific CD4+ TCR repertoire was compared before and after mRNA vaccination in around ten COVID-19 convalescent patients and a few infection-naive healthy vaccine recipients. General findings and caveats noted by the study authors: An increase in the median number of SARS-CoV-2-reactive clonotypes from 21 after infection to a few dozen after vaccination was observed, but the change was not found to be significant. In convalescent patients, a median 86.3% of post-vaccine SARS-CoV-2-reactive clones were detected only after vaccination, and vaccine-specific priming was suggested by this finding. Only a relatively small number of convalescent patients were included in the study, and early timepoints following natural infection were not analyzed. Of the vaccine-specific clones in convalescent patients, 304 of 307, or nearly all, reacted only to SARS-CoV-2 spike and did not cross-react with common cold coronaviruses.

The library was generated by PCR. At the Johns Hopkins FTIC core, DNA from the cultured CD4+ T cells underwent TCR sequencing with the Oncomine TCR Beta short-read assay. The QIAamp micro DNA kit was used to extract genomic DNA from the cultured CD4+ T cells. Oncomine TCR Beta libraries made from cultured CD4+ T cells were pooled using unique dual indexes and sequenced on an Illumina iSeq 100. For the original study's pipeline: Non-productive sequences were filtered out, and CDR3s that did not start with C, did not end with F or W, or were shorter than 7 amino acids were discarded. The MANAFEST web application identified antigen-specific clonotypes by comparing peptide-stimulated wells against reference wells and other culture wells. An FDR below 0.05, an odds ratio above 5, and a productive frequency above 0.1% in at least two of three replicate wells were required for clones to be considered positive. A clonotype counted as cross-reactive if it showed significant expansion both in the SARS-CoV-2 spike wells and in at least one common cold coronavirus spike condition. Similarity between CDR3 sequences was evaluated in R version 3.6.1 using Levenshtein distances (stringdist) and unrooted phylogenetic trees (ape). TCRdb handled the public reads itself, with Q25 trimming in fastp and clone calling in MiXCR, and kept productive beta chains. Every CDR3 protein is listed once, alongside the most common genes and DNA of its rows. Clone size and V and J calls follow TCRdb, not the original study. Across this sample there are 15,000 to 20,000 distinct CDR3 sequences, with approximately 71% seen only once. In total, the top ten clones hold around a sixth of the sample.

The treatment or condition label, read with the paper, signifies: approximately 11-day PBMC culture with coronavirus spike peptide pools or control peptides (ViraFEST assay). The ViraFEST assay was used in the study, in which antigen-specific T cells were expanded with peptide pools and expanded clonotypes were subsequently identified by TCR sequencing. Positive SARS-CoV-2 PCR tests in the convalescent patients dated from March to December 2020, before Alpha, Beta and Delta variants emerged in the United States. Each well held about 2.2 million PBMCs cultured in IMDM containing around 5% human AB serum and approximately 9.6 IU/ml IL-2, with 7.5 to 10 ug/ml peptide pools added. On days 3 and 7, half of the culture medium was replaced with fresh IL-2-containing medium. Once the cells had been in culture for ten to eleven days, the EasySep CD4+ T cell isolation kit was used to isolate CD4+ T cells by negative selection. Ficoll-Paque Plus gradient centrifugation was used to isolate PBMCs from whole blood, and the isolated PBMCs were then either used fresh or cryopreserved at -140C. In general, triplicate wells were set up for every culture condition.

Inclusive of the bounding cysteine and phenylalanine, the CDR3 is 11 residues long. Just CDR3 DNA is preserved here, 33 bases in frame from base 1. V is cut by 5 bases and J by 14 bases, and the space between the germline ends is 18 bases. From a lookup of the germline V gene (reference sequence), CDR1 and CDR2 are DFQATT and SNEGSKA. Concerning this clonotype: The target of this receptor is not known. No qualities accompany the bases; no much larger clone lies one base away.

Recombination linked TRBV20-1 to TRBJ1-2, with TRBD1 tentatively as D gene (5 bases match). The clonotype was recovered from a human donor who had recovered from COVID-19. Sequencing was done on a sample of CD4+ T cells from blood, cultured in vitro. The CDR3 reads as follows: CSAPIRGSGTF. The DNA is TGCAGTGCTCCGATCCGGGGGTCGGGAACCTTC.